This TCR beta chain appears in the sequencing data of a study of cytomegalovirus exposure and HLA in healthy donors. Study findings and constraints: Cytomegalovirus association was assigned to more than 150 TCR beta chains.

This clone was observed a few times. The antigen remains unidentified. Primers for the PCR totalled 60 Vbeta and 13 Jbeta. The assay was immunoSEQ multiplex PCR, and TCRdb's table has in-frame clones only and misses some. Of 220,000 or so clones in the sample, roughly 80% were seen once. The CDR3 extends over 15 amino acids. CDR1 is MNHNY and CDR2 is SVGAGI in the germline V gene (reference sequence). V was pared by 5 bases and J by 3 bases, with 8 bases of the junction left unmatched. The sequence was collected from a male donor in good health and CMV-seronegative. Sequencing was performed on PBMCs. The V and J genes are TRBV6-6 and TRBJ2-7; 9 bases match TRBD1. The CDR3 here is CASSGSGTGIYEQYF. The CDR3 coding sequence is TGTGCCAGCAGTGGATCCGGGACAGGGATCTACGAGCAGTACTTC.